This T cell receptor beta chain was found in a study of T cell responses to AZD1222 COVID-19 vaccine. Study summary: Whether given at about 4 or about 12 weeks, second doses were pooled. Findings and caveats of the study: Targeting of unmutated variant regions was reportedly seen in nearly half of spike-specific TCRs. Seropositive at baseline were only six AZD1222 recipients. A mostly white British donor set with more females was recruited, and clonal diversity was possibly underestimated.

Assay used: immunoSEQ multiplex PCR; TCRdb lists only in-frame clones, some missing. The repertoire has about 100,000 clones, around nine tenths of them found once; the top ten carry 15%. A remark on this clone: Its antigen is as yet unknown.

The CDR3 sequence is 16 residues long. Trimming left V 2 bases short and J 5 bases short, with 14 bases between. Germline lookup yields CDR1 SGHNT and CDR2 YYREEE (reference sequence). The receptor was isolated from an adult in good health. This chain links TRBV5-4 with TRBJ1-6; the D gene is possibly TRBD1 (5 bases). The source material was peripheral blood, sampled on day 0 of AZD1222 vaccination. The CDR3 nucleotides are TGTGCCAGCAGCTTATCTCCTGGACATAATAATTCACCCCTCCACTTT. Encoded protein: CASSLSPGHNNSPLHF. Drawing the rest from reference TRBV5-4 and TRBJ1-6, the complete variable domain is ETGVTQSPTHLIKTRGQQVTLRCSSQSGHNTVSWYQQALGQGPQFIFQYYREEENGRGNFPPRFSGLQFPNYSSELNVNALELDDSALYLCASSLSPGHNNSPLHFGNGTRLTVT.